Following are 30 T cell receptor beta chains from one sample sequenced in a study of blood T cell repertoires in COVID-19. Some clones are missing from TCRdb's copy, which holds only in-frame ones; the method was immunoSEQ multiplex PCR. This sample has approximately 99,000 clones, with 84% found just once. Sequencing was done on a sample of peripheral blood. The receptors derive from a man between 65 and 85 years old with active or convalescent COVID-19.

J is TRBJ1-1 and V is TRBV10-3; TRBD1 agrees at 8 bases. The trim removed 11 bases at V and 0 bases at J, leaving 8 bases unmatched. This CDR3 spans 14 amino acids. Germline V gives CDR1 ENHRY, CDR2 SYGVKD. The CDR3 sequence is CAVRPTGVNTEAFF. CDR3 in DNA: TGTGCCGTCCGACCGACAGGGGTGAACACTGAAGCTTTCTTT.

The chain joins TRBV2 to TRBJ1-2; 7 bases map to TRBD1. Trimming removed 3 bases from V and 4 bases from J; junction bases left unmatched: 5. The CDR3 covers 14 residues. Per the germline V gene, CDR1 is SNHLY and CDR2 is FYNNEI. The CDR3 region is CASSDGGTVYGYTF. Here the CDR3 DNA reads TGTGCCAGCAGTGACGGAGGGACAGTCTATGGCTACACCTTC.

CDR3 in DNA: TGTGCCACCAGCCGATGGACAGGTTATGGCTACACCTTC. It translates to CATSRWTGYGYTF. The chain has TRBV15 and TRBJ1-2; TRBD1 matches at 7 bases. The trim removed 5 bases at V and 5 bases at J, leaving 5 bases unmatched. The CDR3 is made up of 13 amino acids. Germline CDR1 is LNHNV and CDR2 is YYDKDF (reference sequence).

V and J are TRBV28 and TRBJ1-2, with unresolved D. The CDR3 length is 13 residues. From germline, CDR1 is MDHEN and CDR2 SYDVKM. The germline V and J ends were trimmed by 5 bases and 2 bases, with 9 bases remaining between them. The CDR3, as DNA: TGTGCCAGCAGTCCCCCAGAAAACTATGGCTACACCTTC. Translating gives CASSPPENYGYTF.

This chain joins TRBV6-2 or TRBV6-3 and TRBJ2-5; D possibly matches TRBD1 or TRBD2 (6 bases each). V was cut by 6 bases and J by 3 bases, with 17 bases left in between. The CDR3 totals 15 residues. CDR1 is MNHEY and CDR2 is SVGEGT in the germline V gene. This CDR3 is CASSQGTLGEETQYF. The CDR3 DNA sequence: TGTGCCAGCAGCCAGGGGACTCTGGGGGAAGAGACCCAGTACTTC.

This CDR3 reads CASGLGQVSTDTQYF. The CDR3 coding sequence is TGTGCTAGTGGTTTGGGACAGGTTAGCACAGATACGCAGTATTTT. The chain couples TRBV12-5 to TRBJ2-3, with D tentatively TRBD1 (6 bases). V gave up 1 base and J gave up 0 bases, with 8 bases separating them. The V gene's germline CDR1 is LGHNT and CDR2 FRNRAP. The CDR3 extends over 15 amino acids.

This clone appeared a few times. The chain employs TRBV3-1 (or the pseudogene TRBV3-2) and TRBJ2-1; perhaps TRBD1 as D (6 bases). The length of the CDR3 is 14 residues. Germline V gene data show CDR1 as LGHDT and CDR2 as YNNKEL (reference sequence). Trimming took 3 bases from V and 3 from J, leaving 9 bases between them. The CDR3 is CASSHTGHYNEQFF. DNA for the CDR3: TGTGCCAGCAGCCATACAGGGCACTACAATGAGCAGTTCTTC.

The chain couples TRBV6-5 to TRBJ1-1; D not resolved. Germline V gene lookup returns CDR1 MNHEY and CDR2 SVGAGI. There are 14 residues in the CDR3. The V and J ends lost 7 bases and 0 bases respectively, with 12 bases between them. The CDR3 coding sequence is TGTGCCAGCAAAAATGGAGCTCTGAACACTGAAGCTTTCTTT. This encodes CASKNGALNTEAFF.

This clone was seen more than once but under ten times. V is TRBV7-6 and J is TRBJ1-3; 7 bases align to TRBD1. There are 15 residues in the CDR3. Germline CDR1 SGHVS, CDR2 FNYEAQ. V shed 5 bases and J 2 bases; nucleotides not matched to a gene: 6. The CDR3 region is CASSPTGTAGNTIYF. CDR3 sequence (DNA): TGTGCCAGCAGCCCGACCGGGACAGCTGGAAACACCATATATTTT.

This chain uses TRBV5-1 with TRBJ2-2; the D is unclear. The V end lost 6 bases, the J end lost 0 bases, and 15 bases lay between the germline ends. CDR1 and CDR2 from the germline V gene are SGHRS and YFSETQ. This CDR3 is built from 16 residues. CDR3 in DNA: TGCGCCAGCACTCCAGTGGGCGTCTCGAACACCGGGGAGCTGTTTTTT. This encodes CASTPVGVSNTGELFF.

The CDR3 reads CASSNTGSDYTF. CDR3 in DNA: TGCGCCAGCAGCAACACAGGGTCAGACTACACCTTC. The chain is built from TRBV5-1 and TRBJ1-2, with TRBD1 as a possible D gene (6 bases). This CDR3 comprises 12 residues. Trimming left V 4 bases short and J 10 bases short, with 14 bases between. Germline CDR1 reads SGHRS; CDR2 reads YFSETQ.

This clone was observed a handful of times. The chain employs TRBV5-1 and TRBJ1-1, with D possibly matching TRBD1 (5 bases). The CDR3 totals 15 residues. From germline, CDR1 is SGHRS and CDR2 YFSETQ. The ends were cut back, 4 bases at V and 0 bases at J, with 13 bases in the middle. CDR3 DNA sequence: TGCGCCAGCAGCCCTGGTTGGGGCCTGAACACTGAAGCTTTCTTT. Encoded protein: CASSPGWGLNTEAFF.

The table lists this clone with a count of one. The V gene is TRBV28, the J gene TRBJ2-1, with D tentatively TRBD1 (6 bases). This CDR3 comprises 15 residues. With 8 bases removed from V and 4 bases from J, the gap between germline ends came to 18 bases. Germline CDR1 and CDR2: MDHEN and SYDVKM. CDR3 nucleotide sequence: TGTGCCAGCCTTACTCTACAGGGTCGGTACAATGAGCAGTTCTTC. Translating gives CASLTLQGRYNEQFF.

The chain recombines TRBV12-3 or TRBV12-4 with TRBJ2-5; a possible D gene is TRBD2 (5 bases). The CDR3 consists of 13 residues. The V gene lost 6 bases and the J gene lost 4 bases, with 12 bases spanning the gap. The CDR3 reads CASRPSAGETQYF. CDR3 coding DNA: TGTGCCAGCAGGCCCTCCGCGGGAGAGACCCAGTACTTC.

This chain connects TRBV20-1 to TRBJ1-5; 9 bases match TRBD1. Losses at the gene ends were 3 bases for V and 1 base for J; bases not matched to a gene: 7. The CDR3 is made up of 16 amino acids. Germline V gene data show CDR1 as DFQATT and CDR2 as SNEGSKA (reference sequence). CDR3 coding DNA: TGCAGTGCTAGTCTACAGGGGGCCCTCAGCAATCAGCCCCAGCATTTT. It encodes CSASLQGALSNQPQHF.

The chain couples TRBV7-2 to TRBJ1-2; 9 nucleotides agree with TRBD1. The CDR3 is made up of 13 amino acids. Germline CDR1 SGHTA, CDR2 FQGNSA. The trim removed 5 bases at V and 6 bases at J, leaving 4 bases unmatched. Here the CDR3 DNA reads TGTGCCAGCAGCACTGGGACAGGGCATGGCTACACCTTC. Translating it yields CASSTGTGHGYTF.

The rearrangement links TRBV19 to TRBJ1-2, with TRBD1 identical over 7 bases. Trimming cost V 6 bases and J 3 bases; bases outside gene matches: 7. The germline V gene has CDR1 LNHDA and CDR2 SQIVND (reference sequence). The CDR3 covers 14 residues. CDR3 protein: CASRATGRYYGYTF. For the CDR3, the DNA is TGTGCCAGTAGAGCGACAGGGAGGTACTATGGCTACACCTTC.

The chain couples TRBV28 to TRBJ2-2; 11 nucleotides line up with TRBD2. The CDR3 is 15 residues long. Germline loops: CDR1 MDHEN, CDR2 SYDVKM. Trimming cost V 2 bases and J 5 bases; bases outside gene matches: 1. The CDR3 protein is CASSLLAGGTGELFF. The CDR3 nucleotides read TGTGCCAGCAGTTTACTAGCGGGGGGTACCGGGGAGCTGTTTTTT.

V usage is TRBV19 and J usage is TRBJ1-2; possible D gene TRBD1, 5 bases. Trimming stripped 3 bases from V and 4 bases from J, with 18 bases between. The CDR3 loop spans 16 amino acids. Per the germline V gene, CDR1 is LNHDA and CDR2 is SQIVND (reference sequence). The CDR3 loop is CASSMIVGTLFYGYTF. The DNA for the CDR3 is TGTGCCAGTAGTATGATTGTGGGGACTCTTTTCTATGGCTACACCTTC.

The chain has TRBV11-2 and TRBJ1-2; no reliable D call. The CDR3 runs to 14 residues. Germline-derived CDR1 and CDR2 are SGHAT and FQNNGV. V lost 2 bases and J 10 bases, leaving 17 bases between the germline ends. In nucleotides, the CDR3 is TGTGCCAGCAGCTTAAATTTAGGTCCGCGGGACTACACCTTC. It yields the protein CASSLNLGPRDYTF.

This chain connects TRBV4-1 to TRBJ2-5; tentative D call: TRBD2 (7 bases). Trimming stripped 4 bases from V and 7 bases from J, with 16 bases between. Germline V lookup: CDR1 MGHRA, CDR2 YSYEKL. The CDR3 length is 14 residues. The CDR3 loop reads CASSPLGGQGTQYF. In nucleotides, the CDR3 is TGCGCCAGCAGCCCTTTGGGGGGGCAGGGGACCCAGTACTTC.

The CDR3 nucleotides are TGTGCCAGCAGTCCGGGACAGCTCCAAGAGACCCAGTACTTC. Its protein is CASSPGQLQETQYF. V is TRBV2 and J is TRBJ2-5; 7 nucleotides agree with TRBD1. Unmatched junction bases numbered 4, after V lost 5 bases and J lost 1 base. There are 14 residues in the CDR3. The V gene's germline CDR1 is SNHLY and CDR2 FYNNEI.

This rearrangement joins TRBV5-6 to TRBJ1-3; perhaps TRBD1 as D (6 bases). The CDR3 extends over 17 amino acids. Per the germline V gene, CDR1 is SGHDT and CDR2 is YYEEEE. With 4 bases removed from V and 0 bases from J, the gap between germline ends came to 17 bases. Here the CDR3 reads CASSPLGTSHSGNTIYF. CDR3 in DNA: TGTGCCAGCAGCCCGTTGGGGACATCTCACTCTGGAAACACCATATATTTT.

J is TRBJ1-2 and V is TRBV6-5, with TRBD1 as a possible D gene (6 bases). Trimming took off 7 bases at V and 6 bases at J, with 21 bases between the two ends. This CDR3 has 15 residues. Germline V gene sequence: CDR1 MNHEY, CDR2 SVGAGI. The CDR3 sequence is CASIRGGAIRNGYTF. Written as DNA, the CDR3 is TGTGCCAGCATCCGGGGGGGGGCAATTAGAAATGGCTACACCTTC.

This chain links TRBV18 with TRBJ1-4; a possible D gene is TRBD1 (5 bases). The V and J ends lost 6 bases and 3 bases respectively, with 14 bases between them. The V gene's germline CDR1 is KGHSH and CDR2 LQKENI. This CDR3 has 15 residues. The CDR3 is CASSPVRASNEKLFF. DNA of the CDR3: TGTGCCAGCTCTCCGGTCAGGGCGTCTAATGAAAAACTGTTTTTT.

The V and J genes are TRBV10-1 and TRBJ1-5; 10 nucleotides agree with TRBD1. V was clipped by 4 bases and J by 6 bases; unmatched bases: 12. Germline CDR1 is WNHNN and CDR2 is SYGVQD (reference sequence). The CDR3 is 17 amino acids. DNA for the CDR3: TGCGCCAGCAGTGGTTTTGGACAGGGGGGCCCAAGTCAGCCCCAGCATTTT. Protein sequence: CASSGFGQGGPSQPQHF.

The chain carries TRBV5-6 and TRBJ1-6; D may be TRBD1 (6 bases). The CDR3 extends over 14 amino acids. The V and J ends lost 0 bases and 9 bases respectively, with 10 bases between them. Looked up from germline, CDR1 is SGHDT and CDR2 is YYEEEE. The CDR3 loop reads CASSLEQGGSPLHF. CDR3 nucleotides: TGTGCCAGCAGCTTGGAACAGGGCGGTTCACCCCTCCACTTT.

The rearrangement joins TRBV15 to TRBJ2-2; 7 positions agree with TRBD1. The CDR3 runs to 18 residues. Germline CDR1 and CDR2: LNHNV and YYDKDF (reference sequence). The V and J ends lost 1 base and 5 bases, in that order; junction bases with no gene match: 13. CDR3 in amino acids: CATSRARSGQAITGELFF. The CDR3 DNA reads TGTGCCACCAGCAGAGCCCGATCTGGACAGGCCATAACCGGGGAGCTGTTTTTT. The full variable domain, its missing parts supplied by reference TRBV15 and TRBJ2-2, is DAMVIQNPRYQVTQFGKPVTLSCSQTLNHNVMYWYQQKSSQAPKLLFHYYDKDFNNEADTPDNFQSRRPNTSFCFLDIRSPGLGDTAMYLCATSRARSGQAITGELFFGEGSRLTVL.

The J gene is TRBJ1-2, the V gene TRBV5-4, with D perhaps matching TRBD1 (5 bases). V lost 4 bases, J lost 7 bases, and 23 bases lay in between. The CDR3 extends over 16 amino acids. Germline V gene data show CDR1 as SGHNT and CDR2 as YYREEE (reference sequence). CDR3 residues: CASSNAARAQPFGYTF. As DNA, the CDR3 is TGTGCCAGCAGCAATGCCGCCAGGGCCCAACCTTTTGGCTACACCTTC.

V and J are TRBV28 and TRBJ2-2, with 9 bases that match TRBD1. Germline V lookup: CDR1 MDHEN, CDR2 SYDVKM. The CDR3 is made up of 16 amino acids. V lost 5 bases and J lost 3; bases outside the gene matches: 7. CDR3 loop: CASSTPGQGYTGELFF. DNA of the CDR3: TGTGCCAGCAGTACTCCGGGACAGGGATACACCGGGGAGCTGTTTTTT.